This T cell receptor (beta chain) was observed in a study of cytomegalovirus exposure and HLA in healthy donors (dated by TCRdb to the late 2010s). With respect to the entire study: According to a later analysis, the 120 or so validation repertoires were produced on the same platform as the 666 repertoires of the first cohort. In addition to the first cohort of approximately 650 subjects, a separate validation cohort of over 90 different subjects was used. The study aimed to test whether signatures of past pathogen exposure could be identified by cataloging public T cell receptors. To predict cytomegalovirus infection status, the study brought together high-throughput TCR immunosequencing, statistical association of individual TCRs with disease status, and machine learning. Broad study findings and their caveats: All 120 or so repertoires were used to score co-occurrence in the validation cohort in a later analysis, because that analysis had no HLA typing for the cohort. A few of the identified cytomegalovirus-associated TCR beta chains were confirmed in vitro to be specific for cytomegalovirus antigens. In both the original and validation cohorts, the classifier was reported to diagnose cytomegalovirus status with high specificity and sensitivity. The study gave a list of some 150 TCR beta chains associated with cytomegalovirus. According to the authors, the approach could potentially be generalized to other disease states and immunological phenotypes. Of the cluster scores, about 94% were above 0 in a later analysis, which found that TCRs clustered in the first cohort also tended to co-occur in the roughly 130 validation repertoires. Across donors, most TCR sequences were observed very rarely, whereas some public TCRs were present in many individuals.

On this clone itself: Its antigen is unknown. No base qualities exist here, and no much larger clone lies one base off it.

Library generation was performed with the immunoSEQ multiplex PCR assay. The study's own analysis went as follows. A statistical classification framework was built to diagnose cytomegalovirus status from the catalog of TCR beta chain sequences. TCRdb carries this immuneACCESS record with in-frame sequences only. Its versions omit some clonotypes, under half of them owing to an unresolved V gene in the studies checked, with the rest unexplained. V and J calls and clone size are copied from that table; D and trimming were computed from the DNA. A total of 65,000 to 80,000 clones appear in this sample, roughly 95% of them only once. The ten largest clonotypes hold about 3.3% of the sample. Donors formed part of the validation cohort, which comprised some 120 subjects and was distinct from the first cohort of 670 or so subjects. The sequenced sample was PBMCs. This TCR derives from a woman between 18 and 30 years old in good health and CMV-seropositive.

The nucleotides read TGTGCCAGCAGCCCTGGGACAGGGAACTATGGCTACACCTTC. Protein translation: CASSPGTGNYGYTF. The rearranged segments are TRBV9 and TRBJ1-2; TRBD1 matches 9 bases in the middle. The germline V and J ends show losses of 4 bases and 2 bases respectively, and no gene match explains 3 bases of the junction. As encoded in the germline V gene, CDR1 is SGDLS while CDR2 is YYNGEE. The CDR3 contains 14 residues, cysteine and phenylalanine counted. Just CDR3 DNA is preserved here, 42 bases in frame from base 1.